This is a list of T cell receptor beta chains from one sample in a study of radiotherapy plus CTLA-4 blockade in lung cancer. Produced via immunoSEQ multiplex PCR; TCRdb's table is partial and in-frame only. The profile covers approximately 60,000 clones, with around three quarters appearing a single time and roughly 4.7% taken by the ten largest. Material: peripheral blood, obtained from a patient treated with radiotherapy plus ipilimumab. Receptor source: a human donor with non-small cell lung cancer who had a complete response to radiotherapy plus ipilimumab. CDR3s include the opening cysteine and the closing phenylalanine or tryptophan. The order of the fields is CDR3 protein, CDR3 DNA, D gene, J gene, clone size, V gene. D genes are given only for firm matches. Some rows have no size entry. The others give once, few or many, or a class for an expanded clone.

CASSAQGLANTDTQYF TGTGCCAGCAGCGCCCAGGGACTAGCAAACACAGATACGCAGTATTTT TRBD2 TRBJ2-3 . TRBV7-2
CASTKTGGKTEAFF TGTGCCAGCACCAAGACAGGGGGGAAGACTGAAGCTTTCTTT TRBD1 TRBJ1-1 once TRBV5-4
CASNMGNTNTGELFF TGTGCCAGCAACATGGGAAATACGAACACCGGGGAGCTGTTTTTT . TRBJ2-2 . TRBV6-1
CASSIPPYRDTQYF TGTGCCAGTAGTATTCCCCCCTACAGGGATACGCAGTATTTT . TRBJ2-3 once TRBV19
CASSERRAGYTF TGTGCCAGCAGTGAAAGACGAGCTGGCTACACCTTC . TRBJ1-2 . TRBV2
CASSLPGVQETQYF TGTGCCAGCAGCCTTCCGGGGGTCCAAGAGACCCAGTACTTC . TRBJ2-5 once TRBV7-9
CASSLGRQETQYF TGTGCCAGCAGCTTAGGACGCCAAGAGACCCAGTACTTC . TRBJ2-5 . TRBV7-9
CASSALGQVTGNTIYF TGTGCCAGCAGCGCGCTTGGACAGGTCACTGGAAACACCATATATTTT TRBD1 TRBJ1-3 . TRBV9
CASSLLTSSTGELFF TGCGCCAGCAGCCTATTGACTAGCAGCACCGGGGAGCTGTTTTTT TRBD2 TRBJ2-2 few TRBV4-3
CASSLLRGTVAQSTDTQYF TGTGCCAGCAGCTTACTACGAGGGACTGTAGCTCAAAGCACAGATACGCAGTATTTT . TRBJ2-3 . TRBV11-3
CASSSPLSGTGGNNNEQFF TGCGCCAGCAGCTCGCCCCTATCCGGGACAGGGGGAAACAATAATGAGCAGTTCTTC TRBD1 TRBJ2-1 few TRBV5-1
CASSDYGMGETQYF TGTGCCAGCAGTGACTACGGAATGGGGGAGACCCAGTACTTC . TRBJ2-5 . TRBV2
CSERRGIEAFF TGCTCAGAACGCCGGGGGATTGAAGCTTTCTTT . TRBJ1-1 . TRBV20-1
CASSLAGDTQYF TGTGCCAGCAGCTTAGCGGGAGATACGCAGTATTTT . TRBJ2-3 . TRBV11-2